This T cell receptor beta chain comes out of a study of cytomegalovirus exposure and HLA in healthy donors. Study-wide context: Of all 400 or so donors who were genotyped, roughly 81% belonged to the Caucasian-associated ancestry cluster. Study-level findings and limits: Later analysis associated a missense DCLRE1C variant with TCR beta V- and J-gene trimming. Productive rates of about 87% or about 30% were seen for most TCR beta V segments in an earlier analysis.

PCR used 60 Vbeta primers and 13 Jbeta primers. The table came from immunoSEQ multiplex PCR; TCRdb's copy has only in-frame clones and leaves some out. The sample contains tens of thousands of clones, 6% to 9% of which appear only once. This clone was counted a few times. Its antigen is not identified. Donors in the study were healthy people who gave bone marrow. The V end was cut by 4 bases, the J end by 4 bases, with 15 bases between. In germline, CDR1 is SQVTM, CDR2 ANQGSEA. The CDR3 runs 14 residues. The sample comprised PBMCs. The TCR sequence derives from a man aged 50 or older in good health and CMV-seronegative. This chain joins TRBV29-1 and TRBJ2-3; a weak D match, TRBD1 (6 bases). CDR3 protein: CSVAGAQRADTQYF. CDR3 DNA sequence: TGCAGCGTTGCAGGGGCGCAGAGGGCAGATACGCAGTATTTT.